The text below deals with one T cell receptor beta chain. CDR1 is SGHAT, CDR2 FQNNGV, per germline. The V and J ends lost 5 bases and 11 bases, in that order; junction bases with no gene match: 11. The CDR3 has 14 residues. This sample was included in a study of control samples from healthy donors and cancer patients. Clones were sequenced by immunoSEQ multiplex PCR, and TCRdb holds only the in-frame ones, with some missing. The repertoire holds some 35,000 clones, with approximately 93% as singletons. The sequence derives from a middle-aged man with colorectal cancer. The sample consisted of PBMCs. The chain carries TRBV11-2 and TRBJ1-1, with 10 positions matching TRBD1. The CDR3, as DNA: TGTGCCAGCAGCCCGGGACAGGGGACGTCTGGGGCTTTCTTT. It translates to CASSPGQGTSGAFF.